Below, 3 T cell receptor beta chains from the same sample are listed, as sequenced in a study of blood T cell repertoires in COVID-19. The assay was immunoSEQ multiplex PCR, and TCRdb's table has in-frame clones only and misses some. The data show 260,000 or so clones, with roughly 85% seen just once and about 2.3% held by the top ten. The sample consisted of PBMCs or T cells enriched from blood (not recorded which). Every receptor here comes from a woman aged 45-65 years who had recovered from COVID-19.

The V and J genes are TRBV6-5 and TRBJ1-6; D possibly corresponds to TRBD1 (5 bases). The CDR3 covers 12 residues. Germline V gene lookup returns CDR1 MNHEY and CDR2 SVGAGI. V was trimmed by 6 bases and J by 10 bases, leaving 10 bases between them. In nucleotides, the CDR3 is TGTGCCAGCAGCCAGGGTTTGTCACCCCTCCACTTT. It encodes CASSQGLSPLHF.

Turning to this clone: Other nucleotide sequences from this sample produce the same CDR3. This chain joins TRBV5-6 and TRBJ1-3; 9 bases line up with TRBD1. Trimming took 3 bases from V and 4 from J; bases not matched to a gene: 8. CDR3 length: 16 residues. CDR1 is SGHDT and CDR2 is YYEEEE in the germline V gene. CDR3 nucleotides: TGTGCCAGCAGCTCCTACAGGGGGCTAGGAGGAAACACCATATATTTT. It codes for CASSSYRGLGGNTIYF.

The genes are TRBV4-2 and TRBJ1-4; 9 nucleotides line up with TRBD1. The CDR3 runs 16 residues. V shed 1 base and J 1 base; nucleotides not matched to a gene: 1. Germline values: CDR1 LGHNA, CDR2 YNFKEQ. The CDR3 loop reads CASSQGQGVTNEKLFF. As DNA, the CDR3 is TGTGCCAGCAGCCAAGGACAGGGGGTAACTAATGAAAAACTGTTTTTT.